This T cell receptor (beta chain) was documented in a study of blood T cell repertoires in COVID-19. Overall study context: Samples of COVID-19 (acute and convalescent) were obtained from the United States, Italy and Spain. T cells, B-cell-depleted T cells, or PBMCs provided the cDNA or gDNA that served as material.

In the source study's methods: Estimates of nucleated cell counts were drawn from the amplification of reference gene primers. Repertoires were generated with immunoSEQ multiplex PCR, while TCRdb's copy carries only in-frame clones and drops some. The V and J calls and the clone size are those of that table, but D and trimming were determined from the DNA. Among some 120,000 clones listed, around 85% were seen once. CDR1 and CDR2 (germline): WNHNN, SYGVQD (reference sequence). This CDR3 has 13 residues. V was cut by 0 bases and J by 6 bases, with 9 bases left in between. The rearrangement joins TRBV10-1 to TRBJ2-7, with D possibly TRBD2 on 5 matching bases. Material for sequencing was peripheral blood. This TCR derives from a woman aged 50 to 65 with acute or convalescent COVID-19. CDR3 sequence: CASSESSRGEQYF. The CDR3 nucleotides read TGCGCCAGCAGTGAGTCTAGTCGGGGCGAGCAGTACTTC.